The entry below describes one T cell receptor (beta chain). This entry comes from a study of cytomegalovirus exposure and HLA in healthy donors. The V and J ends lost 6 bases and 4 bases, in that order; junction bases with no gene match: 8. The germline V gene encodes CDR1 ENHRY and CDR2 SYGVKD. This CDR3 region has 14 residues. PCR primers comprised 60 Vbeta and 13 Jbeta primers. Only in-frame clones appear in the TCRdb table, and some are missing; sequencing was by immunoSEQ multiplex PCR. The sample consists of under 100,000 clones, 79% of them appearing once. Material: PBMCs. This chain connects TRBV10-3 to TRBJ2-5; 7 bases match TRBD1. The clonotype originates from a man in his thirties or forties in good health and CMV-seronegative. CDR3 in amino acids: CAISFDRDGETQYF. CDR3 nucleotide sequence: TGTGCCATCAGCTTCGACAGGGACGGAGAGACCCAGTACTTC.